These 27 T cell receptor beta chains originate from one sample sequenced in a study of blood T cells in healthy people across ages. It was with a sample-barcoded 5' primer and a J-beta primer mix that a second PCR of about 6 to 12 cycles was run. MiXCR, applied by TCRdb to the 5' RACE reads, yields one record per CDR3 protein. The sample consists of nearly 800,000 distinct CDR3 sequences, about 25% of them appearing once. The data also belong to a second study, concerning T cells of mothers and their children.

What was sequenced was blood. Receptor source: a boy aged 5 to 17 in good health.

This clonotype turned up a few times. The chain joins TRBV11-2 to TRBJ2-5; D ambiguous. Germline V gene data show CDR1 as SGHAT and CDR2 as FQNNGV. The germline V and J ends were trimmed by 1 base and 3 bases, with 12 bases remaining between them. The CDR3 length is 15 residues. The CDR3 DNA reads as TGTGCCAGCAGCTTAGTAGGCGGCGGAGAAGAGACCCAGTACTTC. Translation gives CASSLVGGGEETQYF. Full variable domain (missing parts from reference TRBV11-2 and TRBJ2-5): EAGVAQSPRYKIIEKRQSVAFWCNPISGHATLYWYQQILGQGPKLLIQFQNNGVVDDSQLPKDRFSAERLKGVDSTLKIQPAKLEDSAVYLCASSLVGGGEETQYFGPGTRLLVL.

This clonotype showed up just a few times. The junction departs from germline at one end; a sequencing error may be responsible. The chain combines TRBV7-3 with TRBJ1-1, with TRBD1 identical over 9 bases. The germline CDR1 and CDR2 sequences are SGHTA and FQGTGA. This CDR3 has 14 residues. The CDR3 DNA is TGTGCCAGCAGCCCACAGGGGGCGGGCACCGAAGCTTCCTTT. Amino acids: CASSPQGAGTEASF.

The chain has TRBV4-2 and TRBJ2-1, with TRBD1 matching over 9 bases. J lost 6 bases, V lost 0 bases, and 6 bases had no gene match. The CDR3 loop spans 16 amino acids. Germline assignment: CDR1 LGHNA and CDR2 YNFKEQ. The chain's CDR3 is CASSQEDRGMGNEQFF. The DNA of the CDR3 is TGTGCCAGCAGCCAAGAAGACAGGGGGATGGGCAATGAGCAGTTCTTC.

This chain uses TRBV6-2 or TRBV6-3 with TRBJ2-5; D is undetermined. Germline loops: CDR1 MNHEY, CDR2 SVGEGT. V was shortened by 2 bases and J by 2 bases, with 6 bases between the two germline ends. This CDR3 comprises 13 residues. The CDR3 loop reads CASSYAEQETQYF. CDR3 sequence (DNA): TGTGCCAGCAGTTACGCGGAACAAGAGACCCAGTACTTC.

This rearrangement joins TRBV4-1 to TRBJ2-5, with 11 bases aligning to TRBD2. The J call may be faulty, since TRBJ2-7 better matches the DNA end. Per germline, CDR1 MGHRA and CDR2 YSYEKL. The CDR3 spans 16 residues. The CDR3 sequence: CASSHQGLAASYEQYF. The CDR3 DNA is TGCGCCAGCAGCCACCAGGGACTAGCGGCCTCCTACGAGCAGTACTTC.

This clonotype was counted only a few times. The CDR3 sequence: CASSQGGYYNSPLHF. The DNA for the CDR3 is TGTGCCAGCAGCCAAGGGGGCTACTATAATTCACCCCTCCACTTT. This rearrangement joins TRBV14 to TRBJ1-6, with D perhaps matching TRBD1 (5 bases). The CDR3 totals 15 residues. V was trimmed by 1 base and J by 3 bases, leaving 7 bases between them. Germline lookup yields CDR1 SGHDN and CDR2 FVKESK.

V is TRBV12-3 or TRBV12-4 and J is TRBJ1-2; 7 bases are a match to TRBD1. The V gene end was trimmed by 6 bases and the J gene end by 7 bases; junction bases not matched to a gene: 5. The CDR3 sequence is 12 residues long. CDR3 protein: CASSRRGAGYTF. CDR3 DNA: TGTGCCAGCAGCCGCAGGGGGGCTGGCTACACCTTC.

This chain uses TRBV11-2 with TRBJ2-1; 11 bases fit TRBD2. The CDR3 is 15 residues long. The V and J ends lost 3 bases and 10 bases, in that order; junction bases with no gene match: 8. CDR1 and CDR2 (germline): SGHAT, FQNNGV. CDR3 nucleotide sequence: TGTGCCAGCAGCTTCGGGCTAGCGGGAGGTACAGAGCAGTTCTTC. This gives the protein CASSFGLAGGTEQFF.

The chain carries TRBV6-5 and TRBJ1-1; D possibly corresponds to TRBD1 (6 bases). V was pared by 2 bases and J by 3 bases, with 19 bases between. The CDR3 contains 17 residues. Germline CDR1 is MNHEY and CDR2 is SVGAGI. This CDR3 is CASSYLGGAGLDTEAFF. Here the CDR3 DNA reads TGTGCCAGCAGTTACCTGGGGGGCGCTGGGTTGGACACTGAAGCTTTCTTT.

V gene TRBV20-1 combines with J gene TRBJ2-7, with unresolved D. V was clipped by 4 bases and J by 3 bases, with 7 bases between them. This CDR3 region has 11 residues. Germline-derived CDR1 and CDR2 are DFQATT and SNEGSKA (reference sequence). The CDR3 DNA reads TGCAGTGCTATTTCGGACTACGAGCAGTACTTC. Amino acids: CSAISDYEQYF.

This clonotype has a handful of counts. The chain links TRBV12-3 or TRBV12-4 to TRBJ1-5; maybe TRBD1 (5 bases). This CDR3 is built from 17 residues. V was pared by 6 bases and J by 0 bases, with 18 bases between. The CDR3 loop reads CASSPSLTGYSNQPQHF. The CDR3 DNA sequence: TGTGCCAGCAGCCCCAGTCTTACAGGCTATAGCAATCAGCCCCAGCATTTT.

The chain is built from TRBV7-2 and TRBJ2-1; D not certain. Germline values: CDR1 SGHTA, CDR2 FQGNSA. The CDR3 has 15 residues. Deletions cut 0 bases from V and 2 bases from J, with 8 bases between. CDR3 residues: CASSLAWSTYNEQFF. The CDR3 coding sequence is TGTGCCAGCAGCTTAGCTTGGTCAACCTACAATGAGCAGTTCTTC.

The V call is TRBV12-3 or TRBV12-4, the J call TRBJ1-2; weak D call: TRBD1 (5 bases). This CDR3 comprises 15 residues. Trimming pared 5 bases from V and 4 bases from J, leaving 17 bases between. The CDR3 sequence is CASSLGLFQGYGYTF. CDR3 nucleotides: TGTGCCAGCAGTCTCGGACTTTTCCAGGGCTATGGCTACACCTTC.

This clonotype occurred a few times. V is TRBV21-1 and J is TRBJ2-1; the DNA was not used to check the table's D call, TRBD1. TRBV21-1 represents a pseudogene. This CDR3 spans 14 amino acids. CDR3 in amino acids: CASSSGTDNNEQFF. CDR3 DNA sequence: TGTGCCAGCAGCAGCGGGACAGACAACAATGAGCAGTTCTTC.

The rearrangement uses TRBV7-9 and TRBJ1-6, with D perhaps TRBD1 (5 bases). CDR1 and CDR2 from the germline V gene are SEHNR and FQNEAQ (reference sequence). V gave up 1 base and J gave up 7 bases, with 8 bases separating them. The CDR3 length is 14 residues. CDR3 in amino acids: CASSLVSGNSPLHF. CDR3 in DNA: TGTGCCAGCAGCTTAGTATCAGGGAATTCACCCCTCCACTTT.

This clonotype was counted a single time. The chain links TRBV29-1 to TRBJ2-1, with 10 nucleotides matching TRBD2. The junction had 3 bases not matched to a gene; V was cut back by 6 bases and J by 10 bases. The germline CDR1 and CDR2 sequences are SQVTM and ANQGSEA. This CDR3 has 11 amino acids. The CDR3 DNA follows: TGCAGCGTCAAACTAGCGGGGGAGCAGTTCTTC. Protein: CSVKLAGEQFF.

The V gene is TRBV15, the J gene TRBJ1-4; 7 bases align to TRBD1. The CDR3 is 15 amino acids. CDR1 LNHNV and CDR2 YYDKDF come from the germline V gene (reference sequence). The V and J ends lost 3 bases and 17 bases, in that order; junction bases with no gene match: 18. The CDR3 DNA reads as TGTGCCACCAGCAGCATCCTCACAACACAGGGGTTTGTTTTTTTT. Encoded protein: CATSSILTTQGFVFF. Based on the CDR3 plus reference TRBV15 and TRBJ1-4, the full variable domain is DAMVIQNPRYQVTQFGKPVTLSCSQTLNHNVMYWYQQKSSQAPKLLFHYYDKDFNNEADTPDNFQSRRPNTSFCFLDIRSPGLGDTAMYLCATSSILTTQGFVFFGSGTQLSVL.

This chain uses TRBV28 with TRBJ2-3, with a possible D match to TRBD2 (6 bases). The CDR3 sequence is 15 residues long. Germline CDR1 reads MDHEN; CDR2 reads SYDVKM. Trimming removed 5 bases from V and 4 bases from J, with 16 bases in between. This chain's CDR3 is CASSTPGAVPDTQYF. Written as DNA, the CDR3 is TGTGCCAGCAGTACACCGGGAGCTGTGCCAGATACGCAGTATTTT.

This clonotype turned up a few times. CDR3 nucleotide sequence: TGTGCCAGCAGCCCACACCTAGCGGGAGTTCCCGAGCAGTACTTC. Amino acid sequence: CASSPHLAGVPEQYF. The chain links TRBV27 to TRBJ2-7, with 10 bases that match TRBD2. CDR3 size: 15 residues. V lost 6 bases, J lost 6 bases, and 11 bases stayed unmatched. Germline CDR1 MNHEY, CDR2 SMNVEV (reference sequence).

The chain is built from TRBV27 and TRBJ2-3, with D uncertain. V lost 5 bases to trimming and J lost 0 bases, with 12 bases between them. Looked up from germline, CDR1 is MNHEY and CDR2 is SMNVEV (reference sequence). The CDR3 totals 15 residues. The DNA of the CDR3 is TGTGCCAGCAGTCTCTCTTCCTCTAGCACAGATACGCAGTATTTT. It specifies CASSLSSSSTDTQYF.

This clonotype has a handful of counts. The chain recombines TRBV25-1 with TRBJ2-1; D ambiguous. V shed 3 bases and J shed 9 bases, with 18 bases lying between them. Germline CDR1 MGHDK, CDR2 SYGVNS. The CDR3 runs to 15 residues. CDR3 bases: TGTGCCAGCAGTGAGAGTACATCCCCGGTACCTGAGCAGTTCTTC. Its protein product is CASSESTSPVPEQFF. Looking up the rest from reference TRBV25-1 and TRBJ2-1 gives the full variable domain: EADIYQTPRYLVIGTGKKITLECSQTMGHDKMYWYQQDPGMELHLIHYSYGVNSTEKGDLSSESTVSRIRTEHFPLTLESARPSHTSQYLCASSESTSPVPEQFFGPGTRLTVL.

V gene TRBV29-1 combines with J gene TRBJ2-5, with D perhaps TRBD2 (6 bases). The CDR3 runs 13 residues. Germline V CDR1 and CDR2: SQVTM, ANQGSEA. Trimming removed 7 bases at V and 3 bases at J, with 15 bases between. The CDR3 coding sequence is TGCAGCGCGACCCCGTGGGGGGAAGAGACCCAGTACTTC. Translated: CSATPWGEETQYF. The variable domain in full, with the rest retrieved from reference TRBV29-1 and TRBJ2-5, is SAVISQKPSRDICQRGTSLTIQCQVDSQVTMMFWYRQQPGQSLTLIATANQGSEATYESGFVIDKFPISRPNLTFSTLTVSNMSPEDSSIYLCSATPWGEETQYFGPGTRLLVL.

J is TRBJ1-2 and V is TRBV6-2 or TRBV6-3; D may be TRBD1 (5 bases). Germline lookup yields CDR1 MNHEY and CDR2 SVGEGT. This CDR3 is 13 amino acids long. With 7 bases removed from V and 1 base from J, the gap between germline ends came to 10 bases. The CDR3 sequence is CASTGRINYGYTF. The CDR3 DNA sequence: TGTGCCAGCACGGGACGGATTAACTATGGCTACACCTTC.

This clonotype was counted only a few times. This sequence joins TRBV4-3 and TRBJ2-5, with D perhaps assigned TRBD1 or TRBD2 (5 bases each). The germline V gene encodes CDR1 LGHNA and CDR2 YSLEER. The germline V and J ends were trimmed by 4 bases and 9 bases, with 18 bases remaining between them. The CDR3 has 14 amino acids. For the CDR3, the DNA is TGCGCCAGCAGCCTCGGGACCAGGTTTGTGGCCCAGTACTTC. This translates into CASSLGTRFVAQYF.

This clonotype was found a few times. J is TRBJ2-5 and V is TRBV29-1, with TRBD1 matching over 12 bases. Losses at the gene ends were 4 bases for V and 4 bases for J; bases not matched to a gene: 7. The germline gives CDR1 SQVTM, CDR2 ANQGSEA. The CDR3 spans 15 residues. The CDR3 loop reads CSVAGGQGAGETQYF. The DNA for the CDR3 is TGCAGCGTTGCCGGGGGACAGGGGGCCGGAGAGACCCAGTACTTC. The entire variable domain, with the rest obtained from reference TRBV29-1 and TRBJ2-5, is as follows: SAVISQKPSRDICQRGTSLTIQCQVDSQVTMMFWYRQQPGQSLTLIATANQGSEATYESGFVIDKFPISRPNLTFSTLTVSNMSPEDSSIYLCSVAGGQGAGETQYFGPGTRLLVL.

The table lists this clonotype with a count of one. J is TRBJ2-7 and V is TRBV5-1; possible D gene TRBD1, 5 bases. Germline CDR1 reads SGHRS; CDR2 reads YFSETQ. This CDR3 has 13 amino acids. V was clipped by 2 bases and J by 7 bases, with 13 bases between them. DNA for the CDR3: TGCGCCAGCAGCTTTGAAGGGGCAAGGGAGCAGTACTTC. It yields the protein CASSFEGAREQYF.

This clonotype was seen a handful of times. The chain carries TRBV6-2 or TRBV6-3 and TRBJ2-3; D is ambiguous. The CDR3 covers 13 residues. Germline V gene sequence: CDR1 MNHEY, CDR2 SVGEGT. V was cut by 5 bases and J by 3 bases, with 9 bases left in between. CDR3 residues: CASSRTETDTQYF. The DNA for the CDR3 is TGTGCCAGCAGTAGAACAGAGACAGATACGCAGTATTTT.